The clone carrying this TCR beta chain was counted many times. MiXCR, applied by TCRdb to the reads, yields one record per CDR3 protein. The table includes approximately 180,000 distinct CDR3 sequences, around 20% detected once. These data come from a study of T cell repertoires in cytomegalovirus infection. J lost 11 bases, V lost 4 bases, and 11 bases had no gene match. The CDR3 spans 14 residues. The germline V gene encodes CDR1 LNHDA and CDR2 SQIVND (reference sequence). V is TRBV19 and J is TRBJ2-7; the match to TRBD1 covers 10 bases. The TCR sequence derives from a human donor in good health (CMV status not recorded). Some clones in this sample may be carry-over from other donors' samples. The sequencing input was PBMCs. The CDR3 region is CASSSKVGTGDKYF. The CDR3 coding sequence is TGTGCCAGTAGTAGTAAGGTGGGGACAGGGGATAAGTACTTC.